This is a list of T cell receptor beta chains from one sample in a study of T cells in Graves' hyperthyroidism and ophthalmopathy. TCRdb recomputed calls from the multiplex PCR reads with MiXCR, one row per CDR3 protein. The data contain around 600,000 distinct CDR3 sequences, approximately 15% of them seen just once; the ten biggest clones take up over 6%. The specimen was blood. These receptors all come from a young woman with Graves' ophthalmopathy. Both conserved end residues are part of each CDR3. Fields, in order: J gene, D gene, V gene, clone size, CDR3 DNA, CDR3 protein. The D gene is left open where the match is weak. The size field is filled for only some rows; it gives once, few, many or a size class.

j_gene: TRBJ1-1
d_gene: -
v_gene: TRBV6-1
abundance: many
CDR3nt: TGTGCCAGCAGTCTCCGACAGGCGGCGGGTACTGAAGCTTTCTTT
CDR3aa: CASSLRQAAGTEAFF

j_gene: TRBJ2-7
d_gene: TRBD2
v_gene: TRBV28
abundance: once
CDR3nt: TGTGCCAGCAGTTTAGAACTAGCGGGAGATGAGCAGTACTTC
CDR3aa: CASSLELAGDEQYF

j_gene: TRBJ1-2
d_gene: TRBD1
v_gene: TRBV20-1
abundance: many
CDR3nt: TGCAGTGCTAGTTCCCCGGACAGGGCTAACTATGGCTACACCTTC
CDR3aa: CSASSPDRANYGYTF

j_gene: TRBJ1-5
d_gene: -
v_gene: TRBV6-1
abundance: many
CDR3nt: TGTGCCAGCAGTCCCGGGGGCACTCATCAGCCCCAGCATTTT
CDR3aa: CASSPGGTHQPQHF

j_gene: TRBJ2-1
d_gene: TRBD1
v_gene: TRBV7-2
abundance: -
CDR3nt: TGTGCCAGCAACCAACGAGATGGGGGACAGGGGGCTTGGTCCTACAATGAGCAGTTCTTC
CDR3aa: CASNQRDGGQGAWSYNEQFF

j_gene: TRBJ2-3
d_gene: -
v_gene: TRBV18
abundance: many
CDR3nt: TGTGCCAGCTCAGAGAGCACAGATACGCAGTATTTT
CDR3aa: CASSESTDTQYF

j_gene: TRBJ2-5
d_gene: TRBD1
v_gene: TRBV7-6
abundance: many
CDR3nt: TGTGCCAGCAGCCCCGGGACAGGGGGTCAAGAGACCCAGTACTTC
CDR3aa: CASSPGTGGQETQYF

j_gene: TRBJ2-5
d_gene: -
v_gene: TRBV19
abundance: once
CDR3nt: TGTGCCAGTAGACAATCAACAGGGTACCAAGAGGCCCAGTACTTC
CDR3aa: CASRQSTGYQEAQYF

j_gene: TRBJ2-7
d_gene: -
v_gene: TRBV7-2
abundance: many
CDR3nt: TGTGCCAGCAGCTTCCAGGGAGGCTACGAGCAGTACTTC
CDR3aa: CASSFQGGYEQYF

j_gene: TRBJ2-2
d_gene: TRBD2
v_gene: TRBV6-2/TRBV6-3
abundance: many
CDR3nt: TGTGCCAGCAGTCAGGGACTAGCGGGAGATCGCACCGGGGAGCTGTTTTTT
CDR3aa: CASSQGLAGDRTGELFF

j_gene: TRBJ2-7
d_gene: TRBD2
v_gene: TRBV20-1
abundance: many
CDR3nt: TGCAGTGCTAGAGATCGGCTAGCGGCGTCCTACGAGCAGTACTTC
CDR3aa: CSARDRLAASYEQYF

j_gene: TRBJ1-6
d_gene: -
v_gene: TRBV27
abundance: many
CDR3nt: TGTGCCATCAGACAACAGGGAGAGGGCTCACCCCTCCACTTT
CDR3aa: CAIRQQGEGSPLHF

j_gene: TRBJ2-1
d_gene: TRBD2
v_gene: TRBV19
abundance: -
CDR3nt: TGTGCCAGTAGTACCCAGGGACTAGCTGGCAATGAGCAGTTCTTC
CDR3aa: CASSTQGLAGNEQFF

j_gene: TRBJ2-1
d_gene: -
v_gene: TRBV27
abundance: many
CDR3nt: TGTGCCAGCAGTTTTTTCGGGCGGGGTAGCTACAATGAGCAGTTCTTC
CDR3aa: CASSFFGRGSYNEQFF

j_gene: TRBJ1-2
d_gene: -
v_gene: TRBV28
abundance: once
CDR3nt: TGTGCCAGCAGACTCCGGGGCAGCGGCTACACCTTC
CDR3aa: CASRLRGSGYTF

j_gene: TRBJ1-6
d_gene: -
v_gene: TRBV28
abundance: -
CDR3nt: TGTGCCAGCAGTTCTCACGTCCGCACCAGTAATTCGGTCCTCCACTTT
CDR3aa: CASSSHVRTSNSVLHF

j_gene: TRBJ2-1
d_gene: TRBD1
v_gene: TRBV6-2/TRBV6-3
abundance: -
CDR3nt: TGTGCCAGCAGTTACGCTTCGGGGGACAGGGTCAACAATGAGCAGTTCTTC
CDR3aa: CASSYASGDRVNNEQFF

j_gene: TRBJ2-2
d_gene: TRBD1
v_gene: TRBV6-5
abundance: -
CDR3nt: TGTGCCAGCAGTTACGGGGGACAGCACACCGGGGAGCTGTTTTTT
CDR3aa: CASSYGGQHTGELFF

j_gene: TRBJ2-3
d_gene: TRBD2
v_gene: TRBV11-3
abundance: few
CDR3nt: TGTGCCAGTAGTATCGGAACCAGGCTAGCGGGAGCCGATACGCAGTATTTT
CDR3aa: CASSIGTRLAGADTQYF

j_gene: TRBJ1-2
d_gene: -
v_gene: TRBV3-1
abundance: many
CDR3nt: TGTGCCAGCAGCCACCGCTTGGGGACTAACTATGGCTACACCTTC
CDR3aa: CASSHRLGTNYGYTF

j_gene: TRBJ1-1
d_gene: TRBD1
v_gene: TRBV6-1
abundance: many
CDR3nt: TGTGCCAGCAGTCTTAAAACCCGCAGGGGGATGAACACTGAAGCTTTCTTT
CDR3aa: CASSLKTRRGMNTEAFF

j_gene: TRBJ1-5
d_gene: TRBD1
v_gene: TRBV4-1
abundance: few
CDR3nt: TGCGCCAGCAGCCAAACAGGGGCGGTAAGTCAGCCCCAGCATTTT
CDR3aa: CASSQTGAVSQPQHF

j_gene: TRBJ2-7
d_gene: TRBD1
v_gene: TRBV20-1
abundance: many
CDR3nt: TGCAGTGCACCTCGGACAGGTCGGGAAGCCTACGAGCAGTACTTC
CDR3aa: CSAPRTGREAYEQYF

j_gene: TRBJ2-3
d_gene: TRBD2
v_gene: TRBV2
abundance: -
CDR3nt: TGTGCCAGCAGTGACGGGTTAGCGGGAGGGTCCACAGATACGCAGTATTTT
CDR3aa: CASSDGLAGGSTDTQYF

j_gene: TRBJ2-7
d_gene: -
v_gene: TRBV6-5
abundance: -
CDR3nt: TGTGCCAGCAGTTACAACGACGGGGGAAGTACCTACGAGCAGTACTTC
CDR3aa: CASSYNDGGSTYEQYF

j_gene: TRBJ2-6
d_gene: -
v_gene: TRBV12-3/TRBV12-4
abundance: few
CDR3nt: TGTGCCAGCAGTCCTAGAGGAGCTGGGGCCAACGTCCTGACTTTC
CDR3aa: CASSPRGAGANVLTF

j_gene: TRBJ2-2
d_gene: TRBD1
v_gene: TRBV6-2/TRBV6-3
abundance: -
CDR3nt: TGTGCCAGTCGCCGGGACAGAATAACCGGGGAGCTGTTTTTT
CDR3aa: CASRRDRITGELFF

j_gene: TRBJ1-3
d_gene: -
v_gene: TRBV5-1
abundance: few
CDR3nt: TGCGCCAGCAGCACGGCTTCGGCTGGAAACACCATATATTTT
CDR3aa: CASSTASAGNTIYF

j_gene: TRBJ1-1
d_gene: TRBD1
v_gene: TRBV27
abundance: many
CDR3nt: TGTGCCAGCAGTTTAGGGACAGGGGAGCAGGCTTTCTTT
CDR3aa: CASSLGTGEQAFF

j_gene: TRBJ2-5
d_gene: -
v_gene: TRBV19
abundance: -
CDR3nt: TGTGCCAGCAGAACCCGTCGCGGCTCGGCGACCCAGTACTTC
CDR3aa: CASRTRRGSATQYF

j_gene: TRBJ2-5
d_gene: TRBD1
v_gene: TRBV6-5
abundance: -
CDR3nt: TGTGCCAGCATTTTCGGGACAGGGGCCCAAGAGACCCAGTACTTC
CDR3aa: CASIFGTGAQETQYF

j_gene: TRBJ2-1
d_gene: TRBD2
v_gene: TRBV20-1
abundance: -
CDR3nt: TGCAGTGCTCGACTAGCGGGAGAAAATGAGCAGTTCTTC
CDR3aa: CSARLAGENEQFF

j_gene: TRBJ1-5
d_gene: -
v_gene: TRBV4-2
abundance: few
CDR3nt: TGTGCCAGCAGCCGAGCGGAGGATCAGCCCCAGCATTTT
CDR3aa: CASSRAEDQPQHF

j_gene: TRBJ2-3
d_gene: -
v_gene: TRBV19
abundance: few
CDR3nt: TGTGCCAGTAGTATAGATCCAACGGGGGGCGCGACAGATACGCAGTATTTT
CDR3aa: CASSIDPTGGATDTQYF

j_gene: TRBJ1-2
d_gene: -
v_gene: TRBV28
abundance: few
CDR3nt: TGTGCCAGCAGTTTATGGAACCAGAAATTAATGGGCTACACCTTC
CDR3aa: CASSLWNQKLMGYTF

j_gene: TRBJ2-3
d_gene: -
v_gene: TRBV24-1
abundance: many
CDR3nt: TGTGCCACCAGCCCCACGGGACCTACGCAGTATTTT
CDR3aa: CATSPTGPTQYF

j_gene: TRBJ2-1
d_gene: TRBD1
v_gene: TRBV27
abundance: many
CDR3nt: TGTGCCAGCAGTTTAGATCAGGGGGCGCGGAATGAGCAGTTCTTC
CDR3aa: CASSLDQGARNEQFF

j_gene: TRBJ1-4
d_gene: TRBD1
v_gene: TRBV28
abundance: many
CDR3nt: TGTGCCAGCCGGGACAGGAAGAATGAAAAACTGTTTTTT
CDR3aa: CASRDRKNEKLFF

j_gene: TRBJ2-1
d_gene: TRBD2
v_gene: TRBV14
abundance: once
CDR3nt: TGTGCCAGCAGCCAAGGGACTAGCGGTCAGTACGGTGAGCAGTTCTTC
CDR3aa: CASSQGTSGQYGEQFF

j_gene: TRBJ2-6
d_gene: -
v_gene: TRBV28
abundance: few
CDR3nt: TGTGCCAGCAGAGCGGACCTACGCCTAACTGGGGCCAACGTCCTGACTTTC
CDR3aa: CASRADLRLTGANVLTF

j_gene: TRBJ1-2
d_gene: -
v_gene: TRBV2
abundance: many
CDR3nt: TGTGCCAGCACTTCCCAGGACGGCGCAGAACTTTATGGCTACACCTTC
CDR3aa: CASTSQDGAELYGYTF

j_gene: TRBJ1-1
d_gene: -
v_gene: TRBV2
abundance: many
CDR3nt: TGTGCCAGCAGGGCGGGATTGAACACTGAAGCTTTCTTT
CDR3aa: CASRAGLNTEAFF

j_gene: TRBJ2-3
d_gene: -
v_gene: TRBV11-3
abundance: many
CDR3nt: TGTGCCAGCAGCTCCGGACAGACCACAGATACGCAGTATTTT
CDR3aa: CASSSGQTTDTQYF

j_gene: TRBJ1-1
d_gene: -
v_gene: TRBV29-1
abundance: few
CDR3nt: TGCAGCCTCAGACAAGGAATTGAAGCTTTCTTT
CDR3aa: CSLRQGIEAFF

j_gene: TRBJ2-2
d_gene: TRBD1
v_gene: TRBV11-3
abundance: many
CDR3nt: TGTGCCAGCAGCTTATACGGGACAGGGACCGGGGAGCTGTTTTTT
CDR3aa: CASSLYGTGTGELFF

j_gene: TRBJ2-2
d_gene: -
v_gene: TRBV30
abundance: -
CDR3nt: TGTGCCTGGAGTCCCGGGCCAGGCGGGGAGCTGTTTTTT
CDR3aa: CAWSPGPGGELFF

j_gene: TRBJ2-6
d_gene: -
v_gene: TRBV7-6
abundance: few
CDR3nt: TGTGCCAGCAGCTTATGGGGGGACAGACCCTCTGGGGCCAACGTCCTGACTTTC
CDR3aa: CASSLWGDRPSGANVLTF

j_gene: TRBJ2-7
d_gene: -
v_gene: TRBV2
abundance: many
CDR3nt: TGTGCCAGCAGTGCATGGGTGGGGTGGAACGAGCAGTACTTC
CDR3aa: CASSAWVGWNEQYF

j_gene: TRBJ1-2
d_gene: -
v_gene: TRBV14
abundance: many
CDR3nt: TGTGCCAGCAGCCTGACGAAGGGCAGTCACCCTACTAACTATGGCTACACCTTC
CDR3aa: CASSLTKGSHPTNYGYTF

j_gene: TRBJ2-4
d_gene: TRBD1
v_gene: TRBV6-2/TRBV6-3
abundance: many
CDR3nt: TGTGCCAGCAGCCATGACAGGGGCGGGCTAGCCAAAAACATTCAGTACTTC
CDR3aa: CASSHDRGGLAKNIQYF

j_gene: TRBJ2-3
d_gene: -
v_gene: TRBV28
abundance: many
CDR3nt: TGTGCCAGCAACGCGGACTCACAGGGAGTCTCACTAGGGAGCACAGATACGCAGTATTTT
CDR3aa: CASNADSQGVSLGSTDTQYF

j_gene: TRBJ2-7
d_gene: TRBD1
v_gene: TRBV20-1
abundance: many
CDR3nt: TGCAGTGCGAAGACAGGGGCCTACGAGCAGTACTTC
CDR3aa: CSAKTGAYEQYF

j_gene: TRBJ1-2
d_gene: -
v_gene: TRBV7-9
abundance: -
CDR3nt: TGTGTCAGCAGCTCCCTGGGGGAACATGGCTACACCTTC
CDR3aa: CVSSSLGEHGYTF

j_gene: TRBJ2-5
d_gene: TRBD2
v_gene: TRBV4-2
abundance: few
CDR3nt: TGTGCCAGCAGCCAAGATTGGGCGGGAGCAGGCGCAGAGACCCAATACTTC
CDR3aa: CASSQDWAGAGAETQYF

j_gene: TRBJ2-4
d_gene: -
v_gene: TRBV4-3
abundance: -
CDR3nt: TGCGCCAGCAGCCAGGGGCTCCGAGGGGGCATTCAGTACTTC
CDR3aa: CASSQGLRGGIQYF

j_gene: TRBJ1-2
d_gene: TRBD1
v_gene: TRBV10-3
abundance: many
CDR3nt: TGTGCCATCAGTGAGTCAGCGACAGGGAAAGGCTACACCTTC
CDR3aa: CAISESATGKGYTF

j_gene: TRBJ1-1
d_gene: -
v_gene: TRBV18
abundance: many
CDR3nt: TGTGCCAGCTCCCCAAACGGCGGGGGCGACACTGAAGCTTTCTTT
CDR3aa: CASSPNGGGDTEAFF

j_gene: TRBJ2-7
d_gene: -
v_gene: TRBV20-1
abundance: many
CDR3nt: TGCAGTGCTAGAGATCGAGGATACTACGAGCAGTACTTC
CDR3aa: CSARDRGYYEQYF

j_gene: TRBJ2-3
d_gene: TRBD2
v_gene: TRBV27
abundance: many
CDR3nt: TGTGCCAGCAGTCTATCTCTAGCGGGAGGTCCAGATACGCAGTATTTT
CDR3aa: CASSLSLAGGPDTQYF

j_gene: TRBJ2-4
d_gene: -
v_gene: TRBV24-1
abundance: -
CDR3nt: TGTGCCACCAGTGATTCACGGGGCCCGGGGAACATTCAGTACTTC
CDR3aa: CATSDSRGPGNIQYF